The 7 T cell receptor beta chains below were found in one sample sequenced in a study of OX40 agonist ivuxolimab in advanced cancers. Library preparation employed the immunoSEQ multiplex PCR assay. TCRdb stores this immuneACCESS table with in-frame sequences only. Part of the clones is absent; in the studies checked, under half of the shortfall reflects unresolved V genes, and no reason is known for the rest. In all, the sample holds almost 80,000 clones, and roughly 84% of those were seen once. Clones ranked in the top ten supply just under 0.25% of the sample. The source material was CD4+ or CD8+ T cells sorted from blood, sampled in a trial of the OX40 agonist ivuxolimab. These receptors were obtained from an adult with an advanced solid tumor such as melanoma, head and neck, liver or kidney cancer.

The chain employs TRBV5-4 and TRBJ2-1; 9 nucleotides agree with TRBD2. This CDR3 spans 15 amino acids. The germline V gene has CDR1 SGHNT and CDR2 YYREEE (reference sequence). V was pared by 0 bases and J by 2 bases, with 0 bases of the junction left unmatched. CDR3 protein: CASSLASGTYNEQFF. The CDR3 DNA is TGTGCCAGCAGCTTGGCTAGCGGGACCTACAATGAGCAGTTCTTC.

The CDR3 sequence: CASSKDRAGEKLFF. CDR3 DNA sequence: TGTGCCAGCAGTAAGGACAGGGCTGGCGAAAAACTGTTTTTT. The chain employs TRBV2 and TRBJ1-4; 8 positions agree with TRBD1. The V gene end was trimmed by 5 bases and the J gene end by 8 bases; junction bases not matched to a gene: 7. Germline values: CDR1 SNHLY, CDR2 FYNNEI. The length of the CDR3 is 14 residues.

The chain joins TRBV12-5 to TRBJ1-5; D is unresolved. This CDR3 is 12 amino acids long. V shed 2 bases and J shed 4 bases, with 3 bases lying between them. The germline V gene encodes CDR1 LGHNT and CDR2 FRNRAP. CDR3 amino acids: CASGLTNQPQHF. The DNA of the CDR3 is TGTGCTAGTGGTTTGACGAATCAGCCCCAGCATTTT.

This sequence joins TRBV7-9 and TRBJ1-4; D is unclear. Trimming took off 5 bases at V and 8 bases at J, with 18 bases between the two ends. This CDR3 has 15 residues. Germline V gene data show CDR1 as SEHNR and CDR2 as FQNEAQ (reference sequence). The CDR3 is CASSLSSGLWEKLFF. CDR3 nucleotides: TGTGCCAGCAGCCTCTCTAGTGGGCTCTGGGAAAAACTGTTTTTT.

The gene calls are TRBV10-3 and TRBJ1-3; D remains ambiguous. Trimming pared 4 bases from V and 0 bases from J, leaving 4 bases between. The CDR3 runs to 13 residues. Per germline, CDR1 ENHRY and CDR2 SYGVKD. The CDR3 is CAISGNSGNTIYF. DNA for the CDR3: TGTGCCATCAGTGGAAACTCTGGAAACACCATATATTTT.

This rearrangement joins TRBV29-1 to TRBJ2-5; D is uncertain. The CDR3 spans 13 residues. V was cut by 4 bases and J by 4 bases, with 13 bases left in between. Germline CDR1 and CDR2: SQVTM and ANQGSEA. Here the CDR3 reads CSVAAVLRETQYF. CDR3 nucleotides: TGCAGCGTTGCCGCGGTATTACGAGAGACCCAGTACTTC.

The rearrangement uses TRBV25-1 and TRBJ2-3, with 8 positions matching TRBD2. CDR1 is MGHDK and CDR2 is SYGVNS in the germline V gene. The ends lost 4 bases at V and 5 bases at J; junction bases unmatched: 11. This CDR3 region has 16 residues. This chain's CDR3 is CASSGHSGTGRDTQYF. The CDR3 DNA reads as TGTGCCAGCAGTGGCCATAGCGGGACGGGACGAGATACGCAGTATTTT.